Listed below are T cell receptor beta chains from one sample, sequenced in a study of tumor and adjacent non-tumor tissue in lung cancer. TCRdb re-called the multiplex PCR reads with MiXCR, one entry per CDR3 protein. The data hold 220,000 or so distinct CDR3 sequences, with roughly 70% observed a single time. Sequenced sample: lung tumor tissue. Receptors originate from a man in his 60s with non-small cell lung cancer. Both conserved end residues are part of each CDR3. D genes are given only for firm matches. The size entry is marked missing in some rows and otherwise reads once, few, many or a size class.

DNA	CDR3	V	D	J	size
TGTGCCAGCAGAACTGGGACAGGGCGTAACGGGGACCTGTTTTTT	CASRTGTGRNGDLFF	TRBV6-2/TRBV6-3	TRBD1	TRBJ2-2	NA
TGTGCCAGCAGTTTAAGGGGGACTGGCATCGGGGAGCTGTTTTTT	CASSLRGTGIGELFF	TRBV12-3/TRBV12-4	NA	TRBJ2-2	NA
TGCAGTGTAGGACAGGGGAGCCAGCCCCAGCATTTT	CSVGQGSQPQHF	TRBV20-1	TRBD1	TRBJ1-5	few
TGTGACAGCAGCTTACGGGCAGGGGCTTTCAATGAGCAGTTCTTC	CDSSLRAGAFNEQFF	TRBV11-2	NA	TRBJ2-1	NA
TGCATTTCTAGCCCCGTAACTAGCGGGAGGATCGAGACCCAGTACTTC	CISSPVTSGRIETQYF	TRBV20-1	TRBD2	TRBJ2-5	NA
TGTGCCAGCAGCTTTACAGGGGGCTGGCAGTACTTC	CASSFTGGWQYF	TRBV11-2	TRBD1	TRBJ2-7	many
TGTGCCAGCAGTGAAGCGGTGGACAGGGGGCGCGATATCTATGGCTACACCTTC	CASSEAVDRGRDIYGYTF	TRBV6-1	TRBD1	TRBJ1-2	many
TGCAGTGTTCAGAGGTATGGGAGCGAGCAGTACTTC	CSVQRYGSEQYF	TRBV20-1	NA	TRBJ2-7	few
TGTGCCAGCAGTTACTCGCAGTATAGCATTCAGCCCCAGCATTTT	CASSYSQYSIQPQHF	TRBV6-5	NA	TRBJ1-5	NA
TGCGCCAGCAGTTTAGCGTGGGGAACGGGTGGTTACACCTTC	CASSLAWGTGGYTF	TRBV12-3/TRBV12-4	NA	TRBJ1-2	NA
TGCGCCAGCAGCCTGGCGGAGAGCTCCTACGAGCAGTACTTC	CASSLAESSYEQYF	TRBV4-1	NA	TRBJ2-7	NA
TGCGCCAGCAGCCAACGGACTCAAGAGACCCAGTACTTC	CASSQRTQETQYF	TRBV4-3	NA	TRBJ2-5	many
TGTGCCAGCACCTGGACTAGCGGTTCCTACAATGAGCAGTTCTTC	CASTWTSGSYNEQFF	TRBV6-5	TRBD2	TRBJ2-1	few
TGTGCCAGCAGCCAAGCCGCGGGACTCCATAAGCACTTCTTC	CASSQAAGLHKHFF	TRBV4-2	NA	TRBJ2-1	NA
TGTGCCACCAGTTTACAGGGGACCACCTGGGAGCTGTTTTTT	CATSLQGTTWELFF	TRBV24-1	TRBD1	TRBJ2-2	NA
TGTGCCAACAGCGTCGACAGGGGAGTTGTGTACCAACAGACCCAGTACTTC	CANSVDRGVVYQQTQYF	TRBV11-1	TRBD1	TRBJ2-5	NA
TGTGTCAGCAGACGACAGGGTGTGGGATCACCCCTCCACTTT	CVSRRQGVGSPLHF	TRBV11-2	TRBD1	TRBJ1-6	NA
TGTGCCAGCAGCTTGGAGGCTAGCGGGACTCAGTTCTTC	CASSLEASGTQFF	TRBV5-5	TRBD2	TRBJ2-1	many
TGTGCCAGCAGTCATGGGACTAGCGGCCTTCAAGAGACCCAGTACTTC	CASSHGTSGLQETQYF	TRBV11-2	TRBD2	TRBJ2-5	NA
TGTGCCAGCAGTTTACGCACCGAGGGGGAGGTCCGTCAGCCACAGCATTTT	CASSLRTEGEVRQPQHF	TRBV12-3/TRBV12-4	NA	TRBJ1-5	NA
TGTGCCAGCAGTCCTCCTAGCGACAGGGCCAACGTCCTGACTTTC	CASSPPSDRANVLTF	TRBV6-2/TRBV6-3	NA	TRBJ2-6	few
TGCAATGCGTTGCCCGGAACTAGCGCCTCCTACGAGCAGTACTTC	CNALPGTSASYEQYF	TRBV20-1	TRBD2	TRBJ2-7	NA